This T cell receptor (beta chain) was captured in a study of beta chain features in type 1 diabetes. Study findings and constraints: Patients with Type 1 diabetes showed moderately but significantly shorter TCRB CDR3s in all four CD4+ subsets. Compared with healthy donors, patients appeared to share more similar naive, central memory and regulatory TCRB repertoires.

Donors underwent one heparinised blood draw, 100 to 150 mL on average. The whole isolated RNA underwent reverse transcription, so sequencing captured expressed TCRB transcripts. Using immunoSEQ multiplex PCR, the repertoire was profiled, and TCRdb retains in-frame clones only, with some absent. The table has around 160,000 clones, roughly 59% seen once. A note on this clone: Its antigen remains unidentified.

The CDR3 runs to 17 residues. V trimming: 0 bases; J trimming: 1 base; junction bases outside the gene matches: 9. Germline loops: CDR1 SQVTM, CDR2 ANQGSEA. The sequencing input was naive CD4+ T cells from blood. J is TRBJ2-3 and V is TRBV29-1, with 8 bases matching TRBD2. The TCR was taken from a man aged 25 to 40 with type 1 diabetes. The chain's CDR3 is CSVEDRYSGARTDTQYF. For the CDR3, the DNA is TGCAGCGTTGAAGATCGGTATAGCGGGGCGCGCACAGATACGCAGTATTTT.